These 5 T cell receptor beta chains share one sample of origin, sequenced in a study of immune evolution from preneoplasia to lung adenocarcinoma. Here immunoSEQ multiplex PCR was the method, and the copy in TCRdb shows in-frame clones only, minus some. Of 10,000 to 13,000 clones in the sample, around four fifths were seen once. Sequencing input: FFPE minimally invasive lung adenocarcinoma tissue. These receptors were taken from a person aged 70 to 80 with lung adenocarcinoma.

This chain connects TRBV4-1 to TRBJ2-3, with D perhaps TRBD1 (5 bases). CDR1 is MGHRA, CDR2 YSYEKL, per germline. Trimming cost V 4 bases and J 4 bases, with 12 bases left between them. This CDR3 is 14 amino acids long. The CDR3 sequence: CASSPDKSPDTQYF. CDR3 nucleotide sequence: TGCGCCAGCAGCCCGGACAAGAGCCCAGATACGCAGTATTTT.

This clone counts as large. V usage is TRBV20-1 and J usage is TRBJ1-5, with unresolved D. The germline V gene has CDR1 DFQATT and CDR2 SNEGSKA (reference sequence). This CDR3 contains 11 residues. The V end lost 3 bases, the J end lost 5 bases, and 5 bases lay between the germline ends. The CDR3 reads CSASGDQPQHF. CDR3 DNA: TGCAGTGCTAGCGGGGATCAGCCCCAGCATTTT.

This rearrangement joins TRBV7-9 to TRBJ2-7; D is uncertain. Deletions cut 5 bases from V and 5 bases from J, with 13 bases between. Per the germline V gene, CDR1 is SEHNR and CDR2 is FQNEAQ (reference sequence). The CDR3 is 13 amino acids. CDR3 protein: CASSRGAFNEQYF. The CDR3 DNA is TGTGCCAGCAGCCGCGGAGCTTTTAACGAGCAGTACTTC.

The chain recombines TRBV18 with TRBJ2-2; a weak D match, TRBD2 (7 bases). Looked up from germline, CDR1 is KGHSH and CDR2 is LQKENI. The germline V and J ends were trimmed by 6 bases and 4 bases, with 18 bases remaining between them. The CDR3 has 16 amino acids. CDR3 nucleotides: TGTGCCAGCTCGCATTGGGGGGGGCGGAGCACCGGGGAGCTGTTTTTT. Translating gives CASSHWGGRSTGELFF.

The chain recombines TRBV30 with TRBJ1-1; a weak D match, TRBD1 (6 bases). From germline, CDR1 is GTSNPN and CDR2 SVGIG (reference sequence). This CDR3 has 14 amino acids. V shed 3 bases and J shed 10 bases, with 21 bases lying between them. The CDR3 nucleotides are TGTGCCTGGAGCGCCGTTGGGCAGGGGAACGGAGCTTTCTTT. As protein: CAWSAVGQGNGAFF. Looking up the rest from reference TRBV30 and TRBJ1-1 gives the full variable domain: SQTIHQWPATLVQPVGSPLSLECTVEGTSNPNLYWYRQAAGRGLQLLFYSVGIGQISSEVPQNLSASRPQDRQFILSSKKLLLSDSGFYLCAWSAVGQGNGAFFGQGTRLTVV.